In its sample, the clone carrying this T cell receptor beta chain was seen many times. Its antigen is unidentified. For TCRbeta, the library was prepared with unique molecular identifiers. TCRdb itself ran the PCR reads through MiXCR, one entry per CDR3 protein. The sample contains some 80,000 distinct CDR3 sequences, over 15% of which appear only once. The entry originates in a study of T-cell reconstitution after alpha-beta-depleted transplantation in children. Study findings and constraints: There were reportedly several hundred expanded graft clones from which alpha-beta T cells came about two months after transplant.

Germline V gene sequence: CDR1 MGHRA, CDR2 YSYEKL. The CDR3 runs to 14 residues. Trimming left V 0 bases short and J 0 bases short, with 6 bases between. The receptor's source is a male patient between 2 and 10 years old who had a stem cell transplant for acute lymphoblastic leukemia, so the T cells may come from the graft donor. This chain joins TRBV4-1 and TRBJ2-7; D is unresolved. The sequences come from PBMCs, mostly from graft donor cells, collected 360 days after TCRalphabeta/CD19-depleted stem cell transplant. CDR3 sequence reads: CASSQDPHSYEQYF. The DNA of the CDR3 is TGCGCCAGCAGCCAAGACCCACACTCCTACGAGCAGTACTTC.